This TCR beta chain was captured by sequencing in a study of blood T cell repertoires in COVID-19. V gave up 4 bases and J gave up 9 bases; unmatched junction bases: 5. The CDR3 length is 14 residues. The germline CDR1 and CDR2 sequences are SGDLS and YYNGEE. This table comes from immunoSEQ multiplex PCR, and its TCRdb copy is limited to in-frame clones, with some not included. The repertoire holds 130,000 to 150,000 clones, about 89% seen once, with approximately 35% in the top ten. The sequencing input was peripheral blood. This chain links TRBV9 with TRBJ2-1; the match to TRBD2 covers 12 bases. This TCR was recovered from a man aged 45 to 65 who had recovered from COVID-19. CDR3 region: CASSLGLAGSEQFF. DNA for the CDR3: TGTGCCAGCAGCCTCGGACTAGCGGGGAGTGAGCAGTTCTTC.